These 26 T cell receptor beta chains share one sample of origin, sequenced in a study of glioma-infiltrating T cells after dendritic cell vaccination. Specified time point: after dendritic cell vaccination, including at tumor progression/relapse. Produced via immunoSEQ multiplex PCR; TCRdb's table is partial and in-frame only. Altogether approximately 60,000 clones are present, around nine tenths being singletons, with the ten largest covering 11%. Sequenced here: blood, sampled after dendritic cell vaccination. All receptors derive from a human donor with glioblastoma.

The chain joins TRBV7-8 to TRBJ1-4; tentative D call: TRBD1 (6 bases). The germline V gene encodes CDR1 SGHVS and CDR2 FQNEAQ. V lost 1 base, J lost 3 bases, and 24 bases lay in between. The CDR3 contains 20 residues. The CDR3 DNA sequence: TGTGCCAGCAGCTTAGGGTTGCCCCGAACCCCCCCAGGGGCTAATGAAAAACTGTTTTTT. It codes for CASSLGLPRTPPGANEKLFF.

This chain joins TRBV28 and TRBJ2-3; TRBD2 is a possible D gene (5 bases). V was pared by 3 bases and J by 0 bases, with 10 bases between. This CDR3 spans 15 amino acids. Looked up from germline, CDR1 is MDHEN and CDR2 is SYDVKM. The CDR3 region is CASSFLASSTDTQYF. Here the CDR3 DNA reads TGTGCCAGCAGTTTCTTAGCGAGCAGCACAGATACGCAGTATTTT.

The chain combines TRBV6-1 with TRBJ2-7; a possible D gene is TRBD2 (5 bases). Trimming took 2 bases from V and 6 from J, leaving 14 bases between them. The CDR3 is made up of 14 amino acids. Looked up from germline, CDR1 is MNHNS and CDR2 is SASEGT. The CDR3 loop reads CASSEFPGIGEQYF. As DNA, the CDR3 is TGTGCCAGCAGTGAATTTCCGGGGATAGGCGAGCAGTACTTC.

Concerning this clone: At one boundary the junction diverges from the germline segment, which might be a read error. CDR3 residues: CASSVRGQGKQPQHF. The CDR3 DNA reads TGTGCCAGCAGCGTTAGAGGACAGGGCAAACAGCCCCAGCATTTT. The chain has TRBV5-6 and TRBJ1-5, with TRBD1 matching 8 bases. Germline V gene sequence: CDR1 SGHDT, CDR2 YYEEEE. The CDR3 loop spans 15 amino acids.

In DNA form, the CDR3 reads TGCGCCAGCAGCCATATCAAAACAGCGGGGAACACTGAAGCTTTCTTT. Translation: CASSHIKTAGNTEAFF. The chain recombines TRBV4-1 with TRBJ1-1; D is unresolved. The CDR3 sequence is 16 residues long. The V and J ends lost 3 bases and 1 base respectively, with 15 bases between them. Germline loops: CDR1 MGHRA, CDR2 YSYEKL.

The genes are TRBV7-9 and TRBJ1-4; 8 bases map to TRBD1. Germline-derived CDR1 and CDR2 are SEHNR and FQNEAQ (reference sequence). The V segment lost 5 bases and the J segment 8 bases; nucleotides outside the gene matches: 10. This CDR3 comprises 15 residues. CDR3: CASSPTGTGSEKLFF. The CDR3 region has the DNA TGTGCCAGCAGCCCTACCGGGACAGGTTCCGAAAAACTGTTTTTT.

The chain has TRBV19 and TRBJ1-3, with 8 bases matching TRBD1. The CDR3 is 17 amino acids. Unmatched junction bases numbered 13, after V lost 5 bases and J lost 4 bases. Germline CDR1 and CDR2: LNHDA and SQIVND (reference sequence). The CDR3 nucleotides read TGTGCCAGTAGTCCATCGGCGTCCGGGACAGGAGGAAACACCATATATTTT. It is translated as CASSPSASGTGGNTIYF.

The V and J genes are TRBV11-3 and TRBJ2-1; 7 bases align to TRBD1. This CDR3 contains 13 residues. Per the germline V gene, CDR1 is SGHNT and CDR2 is YENEEA. The V segment lost 0 bases and the J segment 10 bases; nucleotides outside the gene matches: 3. CDR3 sequence: CASSLDGDREQFF. CDR3 DNA sequence: TGTGCCAGCAGCTTAGATGGGGACAGAGAGCAGTTCTTC. Drawing the rest from reference TRBV11-3 and TRBJ2-1, the complete variable domain is EAGVVQSPRYKIIEKKQPVAFWCNPISGHNTLYWYLQNLGQGPELLIRYENEEAVDDSQLPKDRFSAERLKGVDSTLKIQPAELGDSAVYLCASSLDGDREQFFGPGTRLTVL.

This clone was counted once. The chain carries TRBV30 and TRBJ2-1; maybe TRBD2 (5 bases). Germline loops: CDR1 GTSNPN, CDR2 SVGIG (reference sequence). V lost 5 bases, J lost 8 bases, and 10 bases lay in between. The CDR3 runs to 11 residues. The CDR3 protein is CAWEGRDEQFF. CDR3 DNA sequence: TGTGCCTGGGAGGGCCGGGATGAGCAGTTCTTC.

This clone was observed a single time. The genes are TRBV5-4 and TRBJ1-2, with D unclear. The ends were cut back, 0 bases at V and 6 bases at J, with 6 bases in the middle. This CDR3 is built from 12 residues. CDR1 is SGHNT and CDR2 is YYREEE in the germline V gene (reference sequence). The CDR3 sequence: CASSLGRDGYTF. CDR3 in DNA: TGTGCCAGCAGCTTGGGCCGCGATGGCTACACCTTC. Full variable domain (missing parts from reference TRBV5-4 and TRBJ1-2): ETGVTQSPTHLIKTRGQQVTLRCSSQSGHNTVSWYQQALGQGPQFIFQYYREEENGRGNFPPRFSGLQFPNYSSELNVNALELDDSALYLCASSLGRDGYTFGSGTRLTVV.

CDR3 sequence: CASGLVTSGGYEQYF. In DNA, the CDR3 is TGTGCTAGTGGTTTGGTGACTAGCGGGGGCTACGAGCAGTACTTC. The chain uses TRBV12-5 and TRBJ2-7; the match to TRBD2 covers 12 bases. This CDR3 comprises 15 residues. Germline trimming cut 0 bases from V and 3 bases from J; bases unmatched to any gene: 0. Germline loops: CDR1 LGHNT, CDR2 FRNRAP.

The chain couples TRBV19 to TRBJ1-4; TRBD1 aligns across 8 bases. The J segment lost 8 bases and the V segment lost 5 bases, leaving 10 bases of the junction unmatched. There are 15 residues in the CDR3. Germline assignment: CDR1 LNHDA and CDR2 SQIVND (reference sequence). CDR3 protein: CASSLGQGLREKLFF. The CDR3 DNA sequence: TGTGCCAGTAGTCTTGGACAGGGTTTGAGAGAAAAACTGTTTTTT.

This sequence joins TRBV7-6 and TRBJ2-1; TRBD2 matches at 11 bases. This CDR3 comprises 18 residues. Trimming removed 6 bases from V and 6 bases from J; junction bases left unmatched: 16. The germline CDR1 and CDR2 sequences are SGHVS and FNYEAQ. The DNA for the CDR3 is TGTGCCAGCAGTAGAGAACAACCCGGTAGCGGGGGGGGCAATGAGCAGTTCTTC. Translation gives CASSREQPGSGGGNEQFF.

The V gene is TRBV7-3, the J gene TRBJ2-7; 11 bases fit TRBD2. With V trimmed by 4 bases and J by 7 bases, 9 bases remained unmatched. The CDR3 is made up of 15 amino acids. Germline V lookup: CDR1 SGHTA, CDR2 FQGTGA. The CDR3 region is CASSSHSGRAQEQYF. Written as DNA, the CDR3 is TGTGCCAGCAGCTCACATAGCGGGAGGGCGCAAGAGCAGTACTTC.

The J gene is TRBJ2-3, the V gene TRBV18, with D possibly TRBD2 on 5 matching bases. The V gene lost 2 bases and the J gene lost 3 bases, with 6 bases spanning the gap. The CDR3 is 13 amino acids. The germline V gene has CDR1 KGHSH and CDR2 LQKENI. The CDR3, as DNA: TGTGCCAGCTCACCAGGCGGGACAGATACGCAGTATTTT. This encodes CASSPGGTDTQYF.

V is TRBV6-1 and J is TRBJ1-2; possibly TRBD1 for D (5 bases). The V end was cut by 3 bases, the J end by 2 bases, with 13 bases between. CDR3 size: 15 residues. Germline loops: CDR1 MNHNS, CDR2 SASEGT. Here the CDR3 reads CASSDRGRVNYGYTF. The CDR3 DNA is TGTGCCAGCAGTGATAGGGGCAGGGTGAACTATGGCTACACCTTC.

The rearrangement uses TRBV11-3 and TRBJ2-7, with unresolved D. V shed 0 bases and J shed 7 bases, with 10 bases lying between them. Germline CDR1 SGHNT, CDR2 YENEEA. CDR3 length: 13 residues. The CDR3 protein is CASSLEYGLEQYF. The CDR3 bases are TGTGCCAGCAGCTTAGAGTACGGTCTTGAGCAGTACTTC.

The chain uses TRBV5-4 and TRBJ2-1, with 9 bases that match TRBD2. Germline-derived CDR1 and CDR2 are SGHNT and YYREEE (reference sequence). The CDR3 contains 16 residues. V lost 4 bases, J lost 0 bases, and 5 bases stayed unmatched. CDR3 bases: TGTGCCAGCAGCCGGACTAGCGCGGGCTCCTACAATGAGCAGTTCTTC. It codes for CASSRTSAGSYNEQFF.

The chain is built from TRBV10-1 and TRBJ1-5; tentative D call: TRBD1 (6 bases). The germline V gene has CDR1 WNHNN and CDR2 SYGVQD (reference sequence). V lost 11 bases to trimming and J lost 1 base, with 18 bases between them. This CDR3 region has 15 residues. The chain's CDR3 is CAGTRGGGSNQPQHF. As DNA, the CDR3 is TGCGCCGGCACCCGAGGGGGGGGGAGCAATCAGCCCCAGCATTTT.

The chain couples TRBV7-9 to TRBJ1-2, with 7 bases fitting TRBD1. The germline CDR1 and CDR2 sequences are SEHNR and FQNEAQ (reference sequence). The CDR3 length is 14 residues. The ends lost 5 bases at V and 5 bases at J; junction bases unmatched: 8. The CDR3 nucleotides are TGTGCCAGCAGCGCCGGGACAGAATTTTATGGCTACACCTTC. Its translation is CASSAGTEFYGYTF. Full variable domain (rest looked up from reference TRBV7-9 and TRBJ1-2): DTGVSQNPRHKITKRGQNVTFRCDPISEHNRLYWYRQTLGQGPEFLTYFQNEAQLEKSRLLSDRFSAERPKGSFSTLEIQRTEQGDSAMYLCASSAGTEFYGYTFGSGTRLTVV.

The V and J genes are TRBV7-2 and TRBJ2-3, with no clear D. V dropped 5 bases and J dropped 5 bases, with 14 bases sitting between them. The CDR3 has 14 residues. Germline CDR1 is SGHTA and CDR2 is FQGNSA. The DNA for the CDR3 is TGTGCCAGCAGCCCCTCTTTATCAGGAGATACGCAGTATTTT. Residues: CASSPSLSGDTQYF.

The rearrangement joins TRBV15 to TRBJ2-7; no reliable D call. Germline values: CDR1 LNHNV, CDR2 YYDKDF (reference sequence). This CDR3 has 13 amino acids. The V end was cut by 0 bases, the J end by 6 bases, with 9 bases between. CDR3 nucleotides: TGTGCCACCAGCAGAGATCGTCTCCCCGAGCAGTACTTC. This gives the protein CATSRDRLPEQYF. Full variable domain (rest looked up from reference TRBV15 and TRBJ2-7): DAMVIQNPRYQVTQFGKPVTLSCSQTLNHNVMYWYQQKSSQAPKLLFHYYDKDFNNEADTPDNFQSRRPNTSFCFLDIRSPGLGDTAMYLCATSRDRLPEQYFGPGTRLTVT.

The gene calls are TRBV7-8 and TRBJ2-1, with 8 bases lining up with TRBD2. Germline CDR1 is SGHVS and CDR2 is FQNEAQ. V lost 4 bases, J lost 2 bases, and 4 bases stayed unmatched. This CDR3 spans 15 amino acids. This chain's CDR3 is CASSSSGGAYNEQFF. The CDR3 DNA reads TGTGCCAGCAGCTCGTCGGGAGGGGCCTACAATGAGCAGTTCTTC.

This sequence joins TRBV5-1 and TRBJ1-5; D call uncertain. The ends were cut back, 0 bases at V and 5 bases at J, with 12 bases in the middle. Per germline, CDR1 SGHRS and CDR2 YFSETQ. The CDR3 consists of 15 residues. Here the CDR3 reads CASSLAGEVHQPQHF. CDR3 coding DNA: TGCGCCAGCAGCTTGGCCGGGGAGGTTCATCAGCCCCAGCATTTT.

V is TRBV21-1 and J is TRBJ1-6; the DNA was not used to check the table's D call, TRBD1. TRBV21-1 is termed a pseudogene. The CDR3 runs to 14 residues. In DNA form, the CDR3 reads TGTGCCAGCAGCAATTCAGGGGTCGATTCACCCCTCCACTTT. This gives the protein CASSNSGVDSPLHF.

The chain joins TRBV27 to TRBJ2-7; tentative D call: TRBD2 (6 bases). The CDR3 is 14 residues long. Germline V gene sequence: CDR1 MNHEY, CDR2 SMNVEV (reference sequence). With 5 bases removed from V and 1 base from J, the gap between germline ends came to 12 bases. In DNA, the CDR3 is TGTGCCAGCAGTCTCTTCGGGGGTTCCTACGAGCAGTACTTC. It yields the protein CASSLFGGSYEQYF.